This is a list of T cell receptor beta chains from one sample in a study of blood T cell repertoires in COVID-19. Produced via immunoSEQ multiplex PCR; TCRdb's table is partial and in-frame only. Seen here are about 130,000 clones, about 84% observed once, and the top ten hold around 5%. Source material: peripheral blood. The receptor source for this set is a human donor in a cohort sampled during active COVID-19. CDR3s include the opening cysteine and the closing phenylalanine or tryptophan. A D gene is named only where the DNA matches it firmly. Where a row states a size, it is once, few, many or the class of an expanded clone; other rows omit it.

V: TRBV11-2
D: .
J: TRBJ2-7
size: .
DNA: TGTGCCAGCAGCAGCAGGCCCGGCGGGTCCTACGAGCAGTACTTC
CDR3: CASSSRPGGSYEQYF

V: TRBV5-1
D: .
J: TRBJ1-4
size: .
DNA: TGCGCCAGCAGCTCGGGTCTCCCTAGACTAACTAATGAAAAACTGTTTTTT
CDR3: CASSSGLPRLTNEKLFF

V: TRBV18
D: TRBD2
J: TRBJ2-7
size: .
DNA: TGTGCCAGCTCACCCGGGACTAGATTTTACGAGCAGTACTTC
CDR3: CASSPGTRFYEQYF

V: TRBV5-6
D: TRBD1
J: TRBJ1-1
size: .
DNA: TGTGCCAGCAGCTTCCGGGACAGCCAGCTCCACACTGAAGCTTTCTTT
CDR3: CASSFRDSQLHTEAFF

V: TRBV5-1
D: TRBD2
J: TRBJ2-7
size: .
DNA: TGCGCCAGCAGCTTGAGCCCGGGACTAATTGACGGGACCTACGAGCAGTACTTC
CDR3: CASSLSPGLIDGTYEQYF

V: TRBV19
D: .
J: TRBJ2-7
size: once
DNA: TGTGCCAGTGGGGCTCCTACCTACGAGCAGTACTTC
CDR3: CASGAPTYEQYF

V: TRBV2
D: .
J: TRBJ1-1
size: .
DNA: TGTGCCAGCCGTTGGGAGGAGGAGAACACTGAAGCTTTCTTT
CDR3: CASRWEEENTEAFF

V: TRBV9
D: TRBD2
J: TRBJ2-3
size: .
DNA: TGTGCCAGCAGCTCGGGACTAGCCGGGGCCACAGATACGCAGTATTTT
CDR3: CASSSGLAGATDTQYF

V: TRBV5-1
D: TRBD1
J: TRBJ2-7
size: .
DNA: TGCGCCAGCAGCTTGGTAACGCTCTCGCTGACAGGGGGGATCTACGAGCAGTACTTC
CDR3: CASSLVTLSLTGGIYEQYF

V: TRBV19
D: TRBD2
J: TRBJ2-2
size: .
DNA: TGTGCCAGTAGTCTGGGACTAGCGGGAAACGGGGAGCTGTTTTTT
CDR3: CASSLGLAGNGELFF

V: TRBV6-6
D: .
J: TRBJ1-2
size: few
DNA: TGTGCCAGCAGTGTAGTCCAGGGAAACTATGGCTACACCTTC
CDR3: CASSVVQGNYGYTF

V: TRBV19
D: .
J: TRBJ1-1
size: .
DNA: TGTGCCATAGTAGTGAACACTGAAGCTTTCTTT
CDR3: CAIVVNTEAFF

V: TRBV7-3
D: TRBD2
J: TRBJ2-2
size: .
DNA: TGTGCCAGCAGCTCTATCGCCGGGACTAGCGTGGGGGAAAGAGCCGGGGAGCTGTTTTTT
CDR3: CASSSIAGTSVGERAGELFF

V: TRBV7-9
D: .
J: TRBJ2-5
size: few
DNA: TGTGCCAGCAGCTTACCTGAGTTAAAGCGGGAGACCCAGTACTTC
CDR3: CASSLPELKRETQYF